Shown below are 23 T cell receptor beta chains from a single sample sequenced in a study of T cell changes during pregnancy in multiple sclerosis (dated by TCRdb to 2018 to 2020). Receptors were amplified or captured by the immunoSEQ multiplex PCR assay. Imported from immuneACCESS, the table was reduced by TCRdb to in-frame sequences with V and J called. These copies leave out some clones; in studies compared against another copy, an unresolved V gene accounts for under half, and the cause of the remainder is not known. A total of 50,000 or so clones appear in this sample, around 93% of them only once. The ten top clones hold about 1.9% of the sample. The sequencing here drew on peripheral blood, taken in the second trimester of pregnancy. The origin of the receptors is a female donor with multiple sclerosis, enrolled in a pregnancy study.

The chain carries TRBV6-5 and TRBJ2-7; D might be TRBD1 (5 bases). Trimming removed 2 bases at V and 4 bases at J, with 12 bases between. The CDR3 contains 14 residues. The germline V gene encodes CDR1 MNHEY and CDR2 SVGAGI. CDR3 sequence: CASSYGQGRYEQYF. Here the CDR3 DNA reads TGTGCCAGCAGTTACGGCCAGGGTCGGTACGAGCAGTACTTC.

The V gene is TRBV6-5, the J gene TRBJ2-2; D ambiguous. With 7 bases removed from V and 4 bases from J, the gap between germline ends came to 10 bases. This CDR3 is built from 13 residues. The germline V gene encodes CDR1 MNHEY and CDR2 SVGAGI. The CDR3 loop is CASIKIGTGELFF. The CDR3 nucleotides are TGTGCCAGCATCAAAATCGGCACCGGGGAGCTGTTTTTT.

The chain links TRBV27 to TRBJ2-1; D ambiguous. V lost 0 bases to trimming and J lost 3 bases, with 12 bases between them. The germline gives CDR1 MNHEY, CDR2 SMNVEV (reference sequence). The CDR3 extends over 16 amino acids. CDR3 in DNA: TGTGCCAGCAGTTTATCGCTAGTGAGCCTCTACAATGAGCAGTTCTTC. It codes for CASSLSLVSLYNEQFF.

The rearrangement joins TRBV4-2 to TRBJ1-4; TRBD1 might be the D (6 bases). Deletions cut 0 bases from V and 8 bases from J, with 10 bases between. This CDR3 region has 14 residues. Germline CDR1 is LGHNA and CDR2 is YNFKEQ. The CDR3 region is CASSQEGAGEKLFF. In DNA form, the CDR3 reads TGTGCCAGCAGCCAAGAGGGGGCTGGCGAAAAACTGTTTTTT.

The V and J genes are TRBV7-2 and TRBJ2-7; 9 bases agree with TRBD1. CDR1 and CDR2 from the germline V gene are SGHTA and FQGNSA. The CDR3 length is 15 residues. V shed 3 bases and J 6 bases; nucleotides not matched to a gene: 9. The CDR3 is CASSFLGQGIGEQYF. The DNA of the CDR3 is TGTGCCAGCAGCTTTTTAGGACAGGGGATTGGCGAGCAGTACTTC.

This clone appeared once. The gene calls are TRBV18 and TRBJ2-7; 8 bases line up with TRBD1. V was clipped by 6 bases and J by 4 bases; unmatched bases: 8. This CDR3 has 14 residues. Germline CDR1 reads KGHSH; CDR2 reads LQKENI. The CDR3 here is CASSPDREVYEQYF. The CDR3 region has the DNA TGTGCCAGCTCCCCGGACAGGGAGGTATACGAGCAGTACTTC.

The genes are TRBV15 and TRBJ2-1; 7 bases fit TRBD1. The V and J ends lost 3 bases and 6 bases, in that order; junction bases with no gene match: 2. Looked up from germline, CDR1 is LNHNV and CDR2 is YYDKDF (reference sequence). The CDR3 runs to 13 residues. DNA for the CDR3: TGTGCCACCAGCAGGGACAGGCCCAATGAGCAGTTCTTC. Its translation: CATSRDRPNEQFF.

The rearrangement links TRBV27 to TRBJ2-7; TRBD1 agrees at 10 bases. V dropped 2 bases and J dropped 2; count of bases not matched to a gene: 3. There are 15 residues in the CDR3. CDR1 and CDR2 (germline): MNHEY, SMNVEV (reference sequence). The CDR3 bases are TGTGCCAGCAGTTTAGACAGGGGGCTGGCCTACGAGCAGTACTTC. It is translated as CASSLDRGLAYEQYF.

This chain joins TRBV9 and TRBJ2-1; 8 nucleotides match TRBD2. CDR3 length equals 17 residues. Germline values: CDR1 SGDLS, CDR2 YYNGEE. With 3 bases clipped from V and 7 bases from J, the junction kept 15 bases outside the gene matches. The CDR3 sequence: CASSAPWGREGRNEQFF. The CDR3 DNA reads TGTGCCAGCAGCGCCCCTTGGGGACGGGAGGGCCGGAATGAGCAGTTCTTC.

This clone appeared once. CDR3 sequence (DNA): TGTGCCAGCAGTGCCGGACAGGGGAGGACCGGGGAGCTGTTTTTT. Translated: CASSAGQGRTGELFF. The V call is TRBV6-1, the J call TRBJ2-2; 9 bases line up with TRBD1. The CDR3 consists of 15 residues. CDR1 and CDR2 (germline): MNHNS, SASEGT. J gave up 5 bases and V 4 bases, and 5 bases lay outside the gene matches.

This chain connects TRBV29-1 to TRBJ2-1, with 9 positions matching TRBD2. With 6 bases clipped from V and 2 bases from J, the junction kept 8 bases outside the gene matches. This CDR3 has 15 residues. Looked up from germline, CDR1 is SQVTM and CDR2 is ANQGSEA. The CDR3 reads CSVGAAGGPYNEQFF. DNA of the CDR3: TGCAGCGTGGGTGCAGCGGGAGGCCCCTACAATGAGCAGTTCTTC.

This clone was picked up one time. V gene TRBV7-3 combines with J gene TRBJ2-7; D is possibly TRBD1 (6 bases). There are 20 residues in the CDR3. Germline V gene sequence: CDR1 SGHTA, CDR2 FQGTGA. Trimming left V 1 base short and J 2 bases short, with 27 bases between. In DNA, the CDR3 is TGTGCCAGCAGCTTAAACGCCCCGCTAGTTTGGGACATGGACCCCTACGAGCAGTACTTC. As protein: CASSLNAPLVWDMDPYEQYF.

The CDR3 sequence is CASSLTGTDTQYF. DNA of the CDR3: TGTGCCAGCAGCTTGACAGGCACAGATACGCAGTATTTT. V usage is TRBV7-9 and J usage is TRBJ2-3; TRBD1 is a possible D gene (5 bases). Germline lookup yields CDR1 SEHNR and CDR2 FQNEAQ (reference sequence). This CDR3 is 13 amino acids long. V lost 3 bases and J lost 1, with 5 bases in between.

CDR3 in amino acids: CASNPWTESYGYTF. The CDR3 nucleotides are TGTGCCAGTAATCCTTGGACTGAGTCCTATGGCTACACCTTC. The chain uses TRBV19 and TRBJ1-2; D is unclear. Trimming took 7 bases from V and 4 from J, leaving 16 bases between them. CDR3 length: 14 residues. Germline CDR1 and CDR2: LNHDA and SQIVND (reference sequence).

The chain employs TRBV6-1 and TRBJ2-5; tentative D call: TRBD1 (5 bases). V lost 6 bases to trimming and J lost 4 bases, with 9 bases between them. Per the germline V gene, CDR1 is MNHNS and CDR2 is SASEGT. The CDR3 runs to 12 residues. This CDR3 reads CASSQGRETQYF. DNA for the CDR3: TGTGCCAGCAGCCAGGGTCGAGAGACCCAGTACTTC.

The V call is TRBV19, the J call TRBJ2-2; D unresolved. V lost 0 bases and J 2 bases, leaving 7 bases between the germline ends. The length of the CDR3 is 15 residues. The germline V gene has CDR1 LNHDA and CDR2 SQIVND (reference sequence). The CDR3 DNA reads TGTGCCAGTAGTATAGACAGGATTAACACCGGGGAGCTGTTTTTT. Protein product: CASSIDRINTGELFF. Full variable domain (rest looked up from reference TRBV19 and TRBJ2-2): DGGITQSPKYLFRKEGQNVTLSCEQNLNHDAMYWYRQDPGQGLRLIYYSQIVNDFQKGDIAEGYSVSREKKESFPLTVTSAQKNPTAFYLCASSIDRINTGELFFGEGSRLTVL.

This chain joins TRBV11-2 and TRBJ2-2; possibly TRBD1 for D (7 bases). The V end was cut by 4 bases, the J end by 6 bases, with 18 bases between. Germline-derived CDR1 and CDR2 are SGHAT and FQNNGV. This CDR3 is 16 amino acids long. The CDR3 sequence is CASSSKQLRGAGELFF. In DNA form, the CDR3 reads TGTGCCAGCAGCTCAAAACAACTCAGGGGGGCCGGGGAGCTGTTTTTT.

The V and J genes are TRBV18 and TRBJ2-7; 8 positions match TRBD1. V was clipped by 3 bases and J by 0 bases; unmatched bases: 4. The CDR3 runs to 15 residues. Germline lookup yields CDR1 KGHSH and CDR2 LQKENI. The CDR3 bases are TGTGCCAGCTCACCCGACAGGGGTCGCTCCTACGAGCAGTACTTC. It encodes CASSPDRGRSYEQYF. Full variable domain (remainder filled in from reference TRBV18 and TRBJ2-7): NAGVMQNPRHLVRRRGQEARLRCSPMKGHSHVYWYRQLPEEGLKFMVYLQKENIIDESGMPKERFSAEFPKEGPSILRIQQVVRGDSAAYFCASSPDRGRSYEQYFGPGTRLTVT.

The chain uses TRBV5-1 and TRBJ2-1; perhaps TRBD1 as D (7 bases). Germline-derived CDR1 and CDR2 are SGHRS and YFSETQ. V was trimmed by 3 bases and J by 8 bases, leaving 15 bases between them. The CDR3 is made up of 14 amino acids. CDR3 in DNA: TGCGCCAGCAGCTCAGGGGGGCCCGTTGATGAGCAGTTCTTC. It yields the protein CASSSGGPVDEQFF.

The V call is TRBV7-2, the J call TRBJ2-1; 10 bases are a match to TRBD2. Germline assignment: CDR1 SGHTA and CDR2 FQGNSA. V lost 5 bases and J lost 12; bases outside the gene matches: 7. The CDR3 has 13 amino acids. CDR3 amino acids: CASSLQREGGQFF. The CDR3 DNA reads TGTGCCAGCAGCCTTCAGCGGGAGGGAGGGCAGTTCTTC. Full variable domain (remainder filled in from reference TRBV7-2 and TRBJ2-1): GAGVSQSPSNKVTEKGKDVELRCDPISGHTALYWYRQSLGQGLEFLIYFQGNSAPDKSGLPSDRFSAERTGGSVSTLTIQRTQQEDSAVYLCASSLQREGGQFFGPGTRLTVL.

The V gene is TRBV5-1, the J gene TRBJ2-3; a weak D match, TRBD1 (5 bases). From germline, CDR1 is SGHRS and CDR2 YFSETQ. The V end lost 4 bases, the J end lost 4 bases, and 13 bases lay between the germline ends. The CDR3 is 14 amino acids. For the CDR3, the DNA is TGCGCCAGCAGCCCCTTAGGGGTCCCAGATACGCAGTATTTT. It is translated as CASSPLGVPDTQYF.

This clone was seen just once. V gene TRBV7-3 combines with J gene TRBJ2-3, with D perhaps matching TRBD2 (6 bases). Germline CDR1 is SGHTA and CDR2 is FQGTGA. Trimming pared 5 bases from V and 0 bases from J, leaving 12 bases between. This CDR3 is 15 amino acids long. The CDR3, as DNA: TGTGCCAGCAGCCCCGGGACTGTTAGCACAGATACGCAGTATTTT. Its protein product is CASSPGTVSTDTQYF.

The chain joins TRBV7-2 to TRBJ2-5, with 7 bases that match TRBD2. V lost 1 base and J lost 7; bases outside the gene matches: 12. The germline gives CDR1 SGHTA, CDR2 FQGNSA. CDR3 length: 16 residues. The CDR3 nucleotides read TGTGCCAGCAGCTTAGGGGCTAGCGGCCTCCCAGGGACCCAGTACTTC. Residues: CASSLGASGLPGTQYF.